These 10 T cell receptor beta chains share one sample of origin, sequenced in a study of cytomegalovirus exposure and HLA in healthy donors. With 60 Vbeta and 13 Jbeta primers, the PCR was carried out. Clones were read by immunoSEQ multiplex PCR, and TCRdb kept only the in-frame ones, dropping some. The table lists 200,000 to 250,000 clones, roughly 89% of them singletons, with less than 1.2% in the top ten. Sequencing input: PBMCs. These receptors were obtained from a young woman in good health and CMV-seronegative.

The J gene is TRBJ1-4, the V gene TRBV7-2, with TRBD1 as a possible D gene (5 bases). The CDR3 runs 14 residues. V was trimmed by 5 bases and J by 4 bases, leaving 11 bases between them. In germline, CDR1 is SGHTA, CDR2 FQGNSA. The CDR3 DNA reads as TGTGCCAGCAGCCTTCAGGGAAGTAATGAAAAACTGTTTTTT. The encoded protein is CASSLQGSNEKLFF. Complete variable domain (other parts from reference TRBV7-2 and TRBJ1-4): GAGVSQSPSNKVTEKGKDVELRCDPISGHTALYWYRQSLGQGLEFLIYFQGNSAPDKSGLPSDRFSAERTGGSVSTLTIQRTQQEDSAVYLCASSLQGSNEKLFFGSGTQLSVL.

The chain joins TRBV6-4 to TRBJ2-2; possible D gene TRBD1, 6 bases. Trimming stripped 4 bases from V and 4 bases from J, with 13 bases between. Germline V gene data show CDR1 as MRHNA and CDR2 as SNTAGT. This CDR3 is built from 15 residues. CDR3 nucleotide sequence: TGTGCCAGCAGTGGTGGGGGCCCGGGCACCGGGGAGCTGTTTTTT. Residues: CASSGGGPGTGELFF.

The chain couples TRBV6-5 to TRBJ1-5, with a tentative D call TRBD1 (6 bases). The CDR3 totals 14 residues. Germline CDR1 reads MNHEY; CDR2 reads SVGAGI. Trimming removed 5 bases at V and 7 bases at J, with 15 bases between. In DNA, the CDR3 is TGTGCCAGCAGTAGTATGGGACAAGAGCAGCCCCAGCATTTT. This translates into CASSSMGQEQPQHF.

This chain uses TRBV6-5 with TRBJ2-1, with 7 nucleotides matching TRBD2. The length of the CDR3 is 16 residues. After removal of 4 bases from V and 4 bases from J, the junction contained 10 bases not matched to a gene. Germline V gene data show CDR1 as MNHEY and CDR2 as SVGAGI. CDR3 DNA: TGTGCCAGCAGTTCGTCCCTAGCGGCCTGGTACAATGAGCAGTTCTTC. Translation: CASSSSLAAWYNEQFF.

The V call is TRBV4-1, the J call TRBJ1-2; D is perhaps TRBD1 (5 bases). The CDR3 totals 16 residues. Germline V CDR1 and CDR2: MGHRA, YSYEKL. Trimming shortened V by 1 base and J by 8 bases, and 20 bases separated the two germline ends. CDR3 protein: CASSQAGDSGGSGYTF. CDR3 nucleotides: TGCGCCAGCAGCCAAGCGGGAGACAGTGGGGGTAGCGGCTACACCTTC.

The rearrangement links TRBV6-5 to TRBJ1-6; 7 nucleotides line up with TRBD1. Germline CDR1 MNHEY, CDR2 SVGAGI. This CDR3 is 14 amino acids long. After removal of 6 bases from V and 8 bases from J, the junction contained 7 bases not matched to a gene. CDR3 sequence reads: CASSPGTEYSPLHF. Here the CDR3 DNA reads TGTGCCAGCAGCCCCGGGACAGAATATTCACCCCTCCACTTT.

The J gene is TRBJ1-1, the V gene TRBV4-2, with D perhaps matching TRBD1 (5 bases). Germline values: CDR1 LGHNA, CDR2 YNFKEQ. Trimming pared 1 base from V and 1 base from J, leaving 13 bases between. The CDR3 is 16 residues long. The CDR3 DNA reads TGTGCCAGCAGCCAAGTCACGACAGACGCGAACACTGAAGCTTTCTTT. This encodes CASSQVTTDANTEAFF.

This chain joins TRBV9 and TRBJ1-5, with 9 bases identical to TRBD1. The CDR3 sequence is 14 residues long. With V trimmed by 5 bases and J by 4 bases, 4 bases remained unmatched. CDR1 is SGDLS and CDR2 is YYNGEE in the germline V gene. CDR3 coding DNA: TGTGCCAGCAGTGCCGGGACAGGGAATCAGCCCCAGCATTTT. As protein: CASSAGTGNQPQHF.

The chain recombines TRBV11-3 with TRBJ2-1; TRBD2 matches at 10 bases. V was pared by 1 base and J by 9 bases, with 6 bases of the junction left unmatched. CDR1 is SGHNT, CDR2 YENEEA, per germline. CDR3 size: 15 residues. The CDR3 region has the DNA TGTGCCAGCAGCTTAGTAACTAGCGGGATGAGTGAGCAGTTCTTC. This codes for CASSLVTSGMSEQFF.

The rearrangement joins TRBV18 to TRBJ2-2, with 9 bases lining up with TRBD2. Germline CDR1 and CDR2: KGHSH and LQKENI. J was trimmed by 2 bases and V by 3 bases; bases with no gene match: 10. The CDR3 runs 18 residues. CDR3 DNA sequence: TGTGCCAGCTCACCGCGAGATAGCGGGGGCCTTAACACCGGGGAGCTGTTTTTT. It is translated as CASSPRDSGGLNTGELFF.